This TCR beta chain was sequenced for a study of human T cells and chemical hapten exposure. In the source study's methods: Sample TCR totals centred on a median of around 93,000, ranging about 23,224 to 690,600. TCRdb reprocessed the RACE reads via MiXCR and lists one record per CDR3 protein. Here the V and J calls rest on TCRdb's processing, not on the authors' analysis. This sample has about 30,000 distinct CDR3 sequences, with 10% found just once. This clonotype was picked up many times. The CDR3 length is 15 residues. The V and J ends lost 2 bases and 5 bases, in that order; junction bases with no gene match: 2. Germline loops: CDR1 SGHTA, CDR2 FQGNSA. The time point: pre-sensitization, week 0. The treatment: therapeutic diphenylcyclopropenone sensitization with weekly scalp DPC. Total RNA was isolated from whole blood that had not been fractionated.

The rearrangement links TRBV7-2 to TRBJ2-2, with TRBD2 matching over 10 bases. The TCR comes from a man between 50 and 59 years old with alopecia areata. Some clones in this sample may be carry-over from other donors' samples. Sample: whole blood, taken in connection with sensitization to the hapten diphenylcyclopropenone (DPC). The CDR3 DNA sequence: TGTGCCAGCAGCTTACTAGCGGGAGATACCGGGGAGCTGTTTTTT. Translation gives CASSLLAGDTGELFF.